The 21 T cell receptor beta chains below all came from one sample that was sequenced in a study of CD8 T cells in ankylosing spondylitis. TCRdb itself ran the 5' RACE reads through MiXCR, one entry per CDR3 protein. The sample yields roughly 280,000 distinct CDR3 sequences, around 20% seen once. The sample was blood, either unsorted or a sorted T cell fraction (not recorded which). Receptor source: a male donor with ankylosing spondylitis or in good health (not recorded which).

The rearrangement links TRBV15 to TRBJ1-2; 7 nucleotides match TRBD1. V trimming: 4 bases; J trimming: 4 bases; junction bases outside the gene matches: 9. The CDR3 contains 15 residues. Germline V gives CDR1 LNHNV, CDR2 YYDKDF (reference sequence). DNA for the CDR3: TGTGCCACCAGCATAGGACAGGAGACAATCTATGGCTACACCTTC. Residues: CATSIGQETIYGYTF.

V usage is TRBV12-3 or TRBV12-4 and J usage is TRBJ2-3; D not certain. CDR3 size: 14 residues. V lost 1 base and J lost 6, with 11 bases in between. CDR3 loop: CASSLGPRRDTQYF. The DNA for the CDR3 is TGTGCCAGCAGTTTAGGGCCTCGACGGGATACGCAGTATTTT.

The gene calls are TRBV5-1 and TRBJ1-1; D remains ambiguous. V lost 2 bases to trimming and J lost 4 bases, with 12 bases between them. The CDR3 totals 14 residues. CDR1 is SGHRS, CDR2 YFSETQ, per germline. The CDR3 loop reads CASSLEGFPTEAFF. CDR3 in DNA: TGCGCCAGCAGCTTAGAGGGTTTTCCCACTGAAGCTTTCTTT.

This clonotype came up a few times. V gene TRBV9 combines with J gene TRBJ2-2, with 7 bases lining up with TRBD2. The J segment lost 4 bases and the V segment lost 0 bases, leaving 3 bases of the junction unmatched. The germline CDR1 and CDR2 sequences are SGDLS and YYNGEE. CDR3 length equals 15 residues. The CDR3 DNA follows: TGTGCCAGCAGCGTAGCGGGACTACCCACCGGGGAGCTGTTTTTT. It encodes CASSVAGLPTGELFF.

The chain carries TRBV5-1 and TRBJ2-3; D remains unclear. V was pared by 4 bases and J by 6 bases, with 15 bases between. Per the germline V gene, CDR1 is SGHRS and CDR2 is YFSETQ. The CDR3 contains 14 residues. The CDR3 loop reads CASSPVSGIDTQYF. CDR3 in DNA: TGCGCCAGCAGCCCCGTCTCGGGTATCGATACGCAGTATTTT.

This rearrangement joins TRBV5-1 to TRBJ2-3; either TRBD1 or TRBD2 may fit D (6 bases each). The germline V gene encodes CDR1 SGHRS and CDR2 YFSETQ. The CDR3 contains 15 residues. Trimming cost V 4 bases and J 0 bases, with 12 bases left between them. As DNA, the CDR3 is TGCGCCAGCAGCAATCGGGGGACAAGCACAGATACGCAGTATTTT. Translating gives CASSNRGTSTDTQYF. Looking up the rest from reference TRBV5-1 and TRBJ2-3 gives the full variable domain: KAGVTQTPRYLIKTRGQQVTLSCSPISGHRSVSWYQQTPGQGLQFLFEYFSETQRNKGNFPGRFSGRQFSNSRSEMNVSTLELGDSALYLCASSNRGTSTDTQYFGPGTRLTVL.

Comments on this clonotype: A junction boundary mismatches the germline segment, possibly from a read error. The gene calls are TRBV7-3 and TRBJ2-1; 9 bases are shared with TRBD2. Germline V gives CDR1 SGHTA, CDR2 FQGTGA. The CDR3 has 11 amino acids. In DNA, the CDR3 is TGTGCCAGCAGCTCCCCGGGACTAGCTCCATTC. It codes for CASSSPGLAPF.

This chain connects TRBV7-2 to TRBJ2-4, with D possibly being TRBD2 (6 bases). Trimming pared 5 bases from V and 1 base from J, leaving 9 bases between. This CDR3 spans 14 amino acids. Germline CDR1 is SGHTA and CDR2 is FQGNSA. The CDR3 sequence is CASSEGTAKNIQYF. In nucleotides, the CDR3 is TGTGCCAGCAGCGAAGGGACTGCCAAAAACATTCAGTACTTC.

The chain links TRBV6-2 or TRBV6-3 to TRBJ1-1; D remains ambiguous. Germline V gene data show CDR1 as MNHEY and CDR2 as SVGEGT. V gave up 0 bases and J gave up 6 bases, with 14 bases separating them. The CDR3 extends over 15 amino acids. CDR3 sequence (DNA): TGTGCCAGCAGTTACTCACGGGGAAGTTTCTCTGAAGCTTTCTTT. Protein sequence: CASSYSRGSFSEAFF.

The rearrangement uses TRBV4-2 and TRBJ1-6; D call uncertain. This CDR3 region has 13 residues. Germline V lookup: CDR1 LGHNA, CDR2 YNFKEQ. Between the trimmed V and J ends, which lost 1 base and 5 bases, there was a span of 3 bases. CDR3 sequence reads: CASSQVDNSPLHF. DNA of the CDR3: TGTGCCAGCAGCCAAGTCGATAATTCACCCCTCCACTTT.

The CDR3 DNA is TGTGCCAGCAGCCAAGATAAGGAGACCCAGTACTTC. It encodes CASSQDKETQYF. This chain links TRBV3-1 with TRBJ2-5; D gene uncertain. V was trimmed by 0 bases and J by 5 bases, leaving 4 bases between them. Germline V gene data show CDR1 as LGHDT and CDR2 as YNNKEL (reference sequence). The CDR3 contains 12 residues.

This clonotype occurred many times. This chain uses TRBV20-1 with TRBJ2-3, with 9 positions matching TRBD1. V lost 7 bases to trimming and J lost 3 bases; unmatched junction nucleotides: 8. Germline CDR1 is DFQATT and CDR2 is SNEGSKA (reference sequence). The CDR3 loop spans 14 amino acids. CDR3 residues: CSGSLQGATDTQYF. CDR3 coding DNA: TGCAGTGGTAGTTTACAGGGGGCGACAGATACGCAGTATTTT.

This clonotype was seen repeatedly, ten times or more. The chain uses TRBV12-3 or TRBV12-4 and TRBJ2-3; D gene unclear. V was trimmed by 2 bases and J by 1 base, leaving 7 bases between them. The length of the CDR3 is 14 residues. CDR3 loop: CASSLMPGTDTQYF. The CDR3 DNA reads as TGTGCCAGCAGTTTAATGCCCGGCACAGATACGCAGTATTTT.

This clonotype was seen a handful of times. The chain links TRBV9 to TRBJ2-3; tentatively, D is TRBD1 or TRBD2 (5 bases each). The V and J ends lost 1 base and 4 bases respectively, with 10 bases between them. Germline CDR1 SGDLS, CDR2 YYNGEE. CDR3 length equals 14 residues. CDR3 protein: CASSVIGTADTQYF. The DNA of the CDR3 is TGTGCCAGCAGCGTAATCGGGACGGCAGATACGCAGTATTTT.

This clonotype was detected many times. The chain couples TRBV5-1 to TRBJ2-3; 8 nucleotides agree with TRBD2. The CDR3 contains 16 residues. V was pared by 0 bases and J by 0 bases, with 3 bases of the junction left unmatched. From germline, CDR1 is SGHRS and CDR2 YFSETQ. The CDR3 is CASSLGLALSTDTQYF. The CDR3 region has the DNA TGCGCCAGCAGCTTGGGACTAGCGCTAAGCACAGATACGCAGTATTTT.

As for this clonotype: A much larger clone is a single base away; this may be a read error. This sequence joins TRBV11-2 and TRBJ2-1; D gene uncertain. The CDR3 is made up of 13 amino acids. Germline CDR1 is SGHAT and CDR2 is FQNNGV. The CDR3 nucleotides read TGTGCCAGCAGCGGATGGGGTGACAATGTGCAGTTCTTC. It codes for CASSGWGDNVQFF.

The CDR3 region is CASSLRSFGTDTQYF. CDR3 nucleotides: TGTGCCAGCAGCTTACGCAGCTTTGGCACAGATACGCAGTATTTT. This chain uses TRBV7-2 with TRBJ2-3; no reliable D call. V was pared by 2 bases and J by 1 base, with 10 bases between. Germline V gene sequence: CDR1 SGHTA, CDR2 FQGNSA. This CDR3 is 15 amino acids long.

Only a few counts were recorded for this clonotype. This rearrangement joins TRBV20-1 to TRBJ1-2; 8 bases map to TRBD1. CDR3 length: 15 amino acids. Unmatched junction bases numbered 8, after V lost 1 base and J lost 4 bases. The germline V gene encodes CDR1 DFQATT and CDR2 SNEGSKA (reference sequence). CDR3: CSARGRPGGSYGYTF. The CDR3 DNA sequence: TGCAGTGCTAGAGGCCGTCCAGGGGGCAGCTATGGCTACACCTTC.

CDR3 region: CASSPRTSGTSTDTQYF. The DNA for the CDR3 is TGCGCCAGCAGCCCAAGGACTAGCGGCACTAGCACAGATACGCAGTATTTT. The chain carries TRBV5-1 and TRBJ2-3, with TRBD2 identical over 10 bases. The CDR3 is 17 amino acids. With 4 bases clipped from V and 0 bases from J, the junction kept 8 bases outside the gene matches. CDR1 SGHRS and CDR2 YFSETQ come from the germline V gene.

The CDR3 DNA is TGCGCCAGCAGCTTGGAAGCGACAGGGGCCACTGAAGCTTTCTTT. Translation: CASSLEATGATEAFF. The rearrangement joins TRBV5-1 to TRBJ1-1; TRBD1 matches at 8 bases. CDR3 length equals 15 residues. Germline V gene sequence: CDR1 SGHRS, CDR2 YFSETQ. The V gene end was trimmed by 0 bases and the J gene end by 4 bases; junction bases not matched to a gene: 5. Complete variable domain (other parts from reference TRBV5-1 and TRBJ1-1): KAGVTQTPRYLIKTRGQQVTLSCSPISGHRSVSWYQQTPGQGLQFLFEYFSETQRNKGNFPGRFSGRQFSNSRSEMNVSTLELGDSALYLCASSLEATGATEAFFGQGTRLTVV.

The sample holds a few counts of this clonotype. The rearrangement links TRBV3-1 to TRBJ2-5, with 9 bases aligning to TRBD2. Trimming took 7 bases from V and 1 from J; bases not matched to a gene: 4. The CDR3 loop spans 14 amino acids. From germline, CDR1 is LGHDT and CDR2 YNNKEL (reference sequence). DNA for the CDR3: TGTGCCAGCACCCTTAGCGGGGGCCAAGAGACCCAGTACTTC. This gives the protein CASTLSGGQETQYF.